This T cell receptor beta chain was identified during a study of tumor and adjacent non-tumor tissue in lung cancer. Study summary: There were 11 to 12 adenocarcinoma, 2 squamous cell carcinoma and 1 small cell lung cancer cases. On average, productive TCRbeta reads reached about 4.17 million per sample.

The CDR3 is 15 residues long. Germline lookup yields CDR1 MDHEN and CDR2 SYDVKM. A word on this clonotype: Its antigen is undetermined. The junction differs from germline at one of its ends, possibly a read error.

A modified ARM-PCR protocol with three rounds of nested PCR amplified TCRbeta. MiXCR, run by TCRdb on the multiplex PCR reads, gives a single entry per CDR3 protein. The data contain around 70,000 distinct CDR3 sequences, about 60% of them singletons. No cell sorting was done before RNA was extracted from the tissue. Donors were chemotherapy-naive, newly diagnosed lung cancer surgical patients in China, August–late 2014. Study conclusions and caveats: Top 100 clones took a larger repertoire share in normal lung.

This chain connects TRBV28 to TRBJ2-1; 8 bases fit TRBD2. The material sequenced was lung tumor tissue. This TCR was sampled from a man in his forties or fifties with non-small cell lung cancer. The CDR3 nucleotides read TGTGCCAGGAGTTCCCCTAGCGGGCCTTACAATGAGCAATTCTTC. As protein: CARSSPSGPYNEQFF.